This T cell receptor (beta chain) was obtained from a study of cytomegalovirus exposure and HLA in healthy donors. Study-level findings and limits: In an earlier analysis, most TCR beta V segments were productive about 87% or about 30% of the time. Researchers catalogued about 150 TCR beta chains as cytomegalovirus-associated. Reports described diagnosis of cytomegalovirus status by the classifier as highly specific and sensitive. Donors were assumed by presence/absence analyses to have roughly uniform sequencing depth.

With 60 Vbeta and 13 Jbeta primers, the PCR was carried out. The method was immunoSEQ multiplex PCR; TCRdb's version includes in-frame clones alone and lacks a portion of them. The profile shows over 100,000 clones, 81% of them singletons. CDR1 is SGHAT and CDR2 is FQNNGV in the germline V gene. The CDR3 is 14 amino acids. Trimming took 5 bases from V and 5 from J; bases not matched to a gene: 5. About this clone: Its antigen is undetermined.

The specimen sequenced was PBMCs. J is TRBJ2-7 and V is TRBV11-2; 11 nucleotides align to TRBD1. The clonotype originates from a woman aged 30 to 39 in good health and CMV-seronegative. CDR3 amino acids: CASSRTGGGDEQYF. The CDR3 region has the DNA TGTGCCAGCAGCCGGACAGGGGGCGGGGACGAGCAGTACTTC.